Listed below are T cell receptor beta chains from one sample, sequenced in a study of cytomegalovirus exposure and HLA in healthy donors. The data were produced by immunoSEQ multiplex PCR, yet TCRdb's version contains in-frame clones alone and is incomplete. The table has approximately 200,000 clones, about 81% seen once. Sequenced sample: PBMCs. Receptor source: a young man in good health and CMV-seropositive. CDR3s include the opening cysteine and the closing phenylalanine or tryptophan. Each record gives: D gene, J gene, clone size, V gene, CDR3 protein, CDR3 DNA. The D gene is left open where the match is weak. Clone size is given for some rows only: seen once, a few or many times, or a class if the clone is expanded.

d_call: TRBD2; j_call: TRBJ2-1; clone_size: -; v_call: TRBV18; cdr3_aa: CASSPPWLAGGGEQFF; cdr3_nt: TGTGCCAGCTCACCACCGTGGCTAGCGGGGGGGGGTGAGCAGTTCTTC
d_call: TRBD1; j_call: TRBJ1-2; clone_size: -; v_call: TRBV7-9; cdr3_aa: CASSFPDRGDYGYTF; cdr3_nt: TGTGCCAGCAGCTTCCCGGACAGGGGAGACTATGGCTACACCTTC
d_call: -; j_call: TRBJ2-3; clone_size: -; v_call: TRBV9; cdr3_aa: CASSARSLSTDTQYF; cdr3_nt: TGTGCCAGCAGCGCCCGGTCCCTTAGCACAGATACGCAGTATTTT
d_call: TRBD2; j_call: TRBJ2-3; clone_size: -; v_call: TRBV6-5; cdr3_aa: CASSYWASGGTDTQYF; cdr3_nt: TGTGCCAGCAGTTACTGGGCTAGCGGGGGCACAGATACGCAGTATTTT
d_call: -; j_call: TRBJ2-7; clone_size: -; v_call: TRBV5-1; cdr3_aa: CASSLGFDSSYEQYF; cdr3_nt: TGCGCCAGCAGCTTGGGGTTTGACAGCTCCTACGAGCAGTACTTC
d_call: -; j_call: TRBJ1-1; clone_size: -; v_call: TRBV5-1; cdr3_aa: CASSPQGWTEAFF; cdr3_nt: TGCGCCAGCAGCCCCCAGGGTTGGACTGAAGCTTTCTTT
d_call: TRBD1; j_call: TRBJ2-2; clone_size: -; v_call: TRBV7-3; cdr3_aa: CASSSDRGRTGELFF; cdr3_nt: TGTGCCAGCAGCTCGGACAGGGGGCGAACCGGGGAGCTGTTTTTT
d_call: TRBD1; j_call: TRBJ2-7; clone_size: -; v_call: TRBV18; cdr3_aa: CASSQIRDRGYEQYF; cdr3_nt: TGTGCCAGCTCGCAAATCCGGGACAGGGGTTACGAGCAGTACTTC
d_call: TRBD2; j_call: TRBJ2-3; clone_size: -; v_call: TRBV28; cdr3_aa: CASSPGLAGDTQYF; cdr3_nt: TGTGCCAGCAGTCCCGGACTAGCAGGAGATACGCAGTATTTT
d_call: -; j_call: TRBJ2-7; clone_size: once; v_call: TRBV5-6; cdr3_aa: CASSLEWQDEQYF; cdr3_nt: TGTGCCAGCAGCTTGGAGTGGCAGGACGAGCAGTACTTC
d_call: TRBD1; j_call: TRBJ2-2; clone_size: once; v_call: TRBV29-1; cdr3_aa: CSGRQGTGTGELFF; cdr3_nt: TGCAGCGGCCGACAGGGGACGGGCACCGGGGAGCTGTTTTTT
d_call: -; j_call: TRBJ1-5; clone_size: -; v_call: TRBV27; cdr3_aa: CASSTGLQPQHF; cdr3_nt: TGTGCCAGCAGTACGGGACTTCAGCCCCAGCATTTT
d_call: TRBD1; j_call: TRBJ1-1; clone_size: -; v_call: TRBV7-3; cdr3_aa: CASSYLRRGLNTEAFF; cdr3_nt: TGTGCCAGCAGCTACCTTCGCAGGGGGCTCAACACTGAAGCTTTCTTT
d_call: -; j_call: TRBJ2-5; clone_size: once; v_call: TRBV5-5; cdr3_aa: CASTSEWVVETQYF; cdr3_nt: TGTGCCAGCACCTCGGAGTGGGTTGTGGAGACCCAGTACTTC
d_call: -; j_call: TRBJ1-2; clone_size: -; v_call: TRBV19; cdr3_aa: CASSLQGQGYTF; cdr3_nt: TGTGCCAGTAGTTTGCAGGGGCAGGGCTACACCTTC
d_call: -; j_call: TRBJ1-2; clone_size: -; v_call: TRBV4-3; cdr3_aa: CASSQEGQGTYGYTF; cdr3_nt: TGCGCCAGCAGCCAAGAAGGGCAGGGGACCTATGGCTACACCTTC
d_call: -; j_call: TRBJ1-1; clone_size: -; v_call: TRBV5-6; cdr3_aa: CASSFSRVSAFF; cdr3_nt: TGTGCCAGCAGCTTCAGCAGGGTGTCTGCTTTCTTT
d_call: TRBD1; j_call: TRBJ1-5; clone_size: -; v_call: TRBV11-2; cdr3_aa: CASSPTGDQPQHF; cdr3_nt: TGTGCCAGCAGCCCGACAGGGGACCAGCCCCAGCATTTT
d_call: -; j_call: TRBJ2-7; clone_size: -; v_call: TRBV9; cdr3_aa: CASSVEVFSYEQYF; cdr3_nt: TGTGCCAGCAGCGTTGAGGTTTTCTCCTACGAGCAGTACTTC
d_call: -; j_call: TRBJ2-7; clone_size: -; v_call: TRBV29-1; cdr3_aa: CSVVEGVGQYF; cdr3_nt: TGCAGCGTTGTCGAGGGGGTAGGGCAGTACTTC
d_call: TRBD2; j_call: TRBJ2-7; clone_size: -; v_call: TRBV5-1; cdr3_aa: CASRAGTSKHEQYF; cdr3_nt: TGCGCCAGCAGGGCCGGGACTAGCAAACACGAGCAGTACTTC
d_call: TRBD1; j_call: TRBJ2-5; clone_size: -; v_call: TRBV7-3; cdr3_aa: CASSRTGETQYF; cdr3_nt: TGTGCCAGCAGCCGGACAGGGGAGACCCAGTACTTC
d_call: -; j_call: TRBJ1-5; clone_size: -; v_call: TRBV28; cdr3_aa: CASSGAGAPQHF; cdr3_nt: TGTGCCAGCAGTGGGGCGGGGGCGCCCCAGCATTTT
d_call: TRBD2; j_call: TRBJ2-5; clone_size: -; v_call: TRBV5-8; cdr3_aa: CASSSGLAEETQYF; cdr3_nt: TGTGCCAGCAGCTCAGGACTAGCGGAAGAGACCCAGTACTTC
d_call: TRBD2; j_call: TRBJ2-3; clone_size: -; v_call: TRBV10-3; cdr3_aa: CAITQTRTSGSTDTQYF; cdr3_nt: TGTGCCATCACCCAAACACGGACTAGCGGGAGCACAGATACGCAGTATTTT
d_call: TRBD2; j_call: TRBJ2-5; clone_size: -; v_call: TRBV7-2; cdr3_aa: CASSLSGRAEQTQYF; cdr3_nt: TGTGCCAGCAGCTTAAGCGGGAGGGCCGAACAGACCCAGTACTTC
d_call: -; j_call: TRBJ1-5; clone_size: -; v_call: TRBV15; cdr3_aa: CATSPGEVRSNQPQHF; cdr3_nt: TGTGCCACCAGTCCCGGCGAGGTGAGAAGCAATCAGCCCCAGCATTTT
d_call: -; j_call: TRBJ1-2; clone_size: once; v_call: TRBV28; cdr3_aa: CASSFVQDYGYTF; cdr3_nt: TGTGCCAGCAGTTTTGTACAGGACTATGGCTACACCTTC
d_call: TRBD2; j_call: TRBJ2-7; clone_size: -; v_call: TRBV4-3; cdr3_aa: CASSPGTSGGAYEQYF; cdr3_nt: TGCGCCAGCAGCCCCGGGACTAGCGGGGGGGCCTACGAGCAGTACTTC
d_call: -; j_call: TRBJ2-2; clone_size: -; v_call: TRBV9; cdr3_aa: CASSVDRDTGELFF; cdr3_nt: TGTGCCAGCAGCGTAGACAGGGACACCGGGGAGCTGTTTTTT
d_call: -; j_call: TRBJ2-5; clone_size: -; v_call: TRBV18; cdr3_aa: CASAPAGTAAQYF; cdr3_nt: TGTGCCAGCGCCCCAGCCGGGACTGCGGCCCAGTACTTC
d_call: TRBD2; j_call: TRBJ2-1; clone_size: few; v_call: TRBV30; cdr3_aa: CAWSRKSSGRPGRRQFF; cdr3_nt: TGTGCCTGGAGTAGAAAATCGAGCGGGAGACCCGGTAGGAGGCAGTTCTTC
d_call: -; j_call: TRBJ2-2; clone_size: -; v_call: TRBV6-1; cdr3_aa: CASSPSRHTGELFF; cdr3_nt: TGTGCCAGCAGCCCTAGTCGACACACCGGGGAGCTGTTTTTT
d_call: -; j_call: TRBJ2-5; clone_size: -; v_call: TRBV6-5; cdr3_aa: CATRQMGGPETQYF; cdr3_nt: TGTGCCACCCGACAAATGGGGGGTCCAGAGACCCAGTACTTC
d_call: TRBD1; j_call: TRBJ1-6; clone_size: -; v_call: TRBV5-6; cdr3_aa: CASKTGTGFNFLHF; cdr3_nt: TGTGCCAGCAAGACCGGGACAGGGTTTAACTTCCTCCACTTT
d_call: TRBD1; j_call: TRBJ1-1; clone_size: -; v_call: TRBV7-2; cdr3_aa: CASSWGQGITEAFF; cdr3_nt: TGTGCCAGCAGCTGGGGACAGGGAATCACTGAAGCTTTCTTT
d_call: TRBD1; j_call: TRBJ2-7; clone_size: few; v_call: TRBV7-9; cdr3_aa: CASSWDRDSYEQYF; cdr3_nt: TGTGCCAGCAGCTGGGACAGGGACTCCTACGAGCAGTACTTC
d_call: -; j_call: TRBJ1-5; clone_size: -; v_call: TRBV7-6; cdr3_aa: CASSPTGNQPQHF; cdr3_nt: TGTGCCAGCAGCCCAACAGGAAATCAGCCCCAGCATTTT
d_call: TRBD2; j_call: TRBJ2-5; clone_size: -; v_call: TRBV5-6; cdr3_aa: CASSDGWTSEETQYF; cdr3_nt: TGTGCCAGCAGCGACGGATGGACTAGCGAAGAGACCCAGTACTTC
d_call: TRBD2; j_call: TRBJ2-4; clone_size: few; v_call: TRBV11-2; cdr3_aa: CASSFPTGGENIQYF; cdr3_nt: TGTGCCAGCAGCTTCCCCACGGGAGGAGAAAACATTCAGTACTTC
d_call: -; j_call: TRBJ2-5; clone_size: -; v_call: TRBV7-9; cdr3_aa: CASSLAGGQFQETQYF; cdr3_nt: TGTGCCAGCAGCTTAGCGGGGGGGCAGTTCCAAGAGACCCAGTACTTC
d_call: TRBD1; j_call: TRBJ1-2; clone_size: -; v_call: TRBV14; cdr3_aa: CASNQQGHGYTF; cdr3_nt: TGTGCCAGCAACCAACAGGGGCATGGCTACACCTTC
d_call: TRBD2; j_call: TRBJ2-7; clone_size: -; v_call: TRBV6-5; cdr3_aa: CASSQRLARDYEQYF; cdr3_nt: TGTGCCAGCAGTCAGCGACTAGCGCGAGATTACGAGCAGTACTTC
d_call: -; j_call: TRBJ1-5; clone_size: -; v_call: TRBV6-6; cdr3_aa: CASSHPSQPQHF; cdr3_nt: TGTGCCAGCTCCCACCCGAGTCAGCCCCAGCATTTT
d_call: -; j_call: TRBJ2-7; clone_size: -; v_call: TRBV7-9; cdr3_aa: CASSSEKTYEQYF; cdr3_nt: TGTGCCAGCAGCTCAGAAAAGACCTACGAGCAGTACTTC
d_call: TRBD1; j_call: TRBJ1-5; clone_size: -; v_call: TRBV7-3; cdr3_aa: CASSFGDRDNQPQHF; cdr3_nt: TGTGCCAGCAGCTTTGGGGACAGGGACAATCAGCCCCAGCATTTT
d_call: -; j_call: TRBJ1-1; clone_size: -; v_call: TRBV6-5; cdr3_aa: CASSYSGGNTEAFF; cdr3_nt: TGTGCCAGCAGTTACTCGGGAGGGAACACTGAAGCTTTCTTT